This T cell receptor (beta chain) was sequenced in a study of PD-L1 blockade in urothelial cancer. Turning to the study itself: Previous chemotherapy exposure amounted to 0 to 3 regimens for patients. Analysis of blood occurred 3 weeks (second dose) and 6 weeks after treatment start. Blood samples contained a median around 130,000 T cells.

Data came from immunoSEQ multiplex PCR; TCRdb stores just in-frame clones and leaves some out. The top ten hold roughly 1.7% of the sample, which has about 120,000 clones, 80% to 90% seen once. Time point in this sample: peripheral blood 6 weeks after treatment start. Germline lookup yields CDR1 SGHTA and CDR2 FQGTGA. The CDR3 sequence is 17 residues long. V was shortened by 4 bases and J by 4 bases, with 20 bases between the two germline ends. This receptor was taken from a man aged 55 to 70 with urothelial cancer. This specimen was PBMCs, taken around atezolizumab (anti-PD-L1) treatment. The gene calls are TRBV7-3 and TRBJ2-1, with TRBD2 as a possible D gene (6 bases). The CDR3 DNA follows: TGTGCCAGCAGCTCACGACCGGGACTTCCACCTTACAATGAGCAGTTCTTC. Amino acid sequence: CASSSRPGLPPYNEQFF.